These 31 T cell receptor beta chains were sequenced from one sample in a study of T cell repertoires in cytomegalovirus infection (dated by TCRdb to the late 2010s). The instrument was an Illumina HiSeq 1500. TCRdb reanalyzed the raw reads on its own, using fastp at Q25 for trimming and MiXCR for clone calling, and kept in-frame beta chains. CDR3 protein duplicates are merged, each entry listing the most common genes and DNA. The sample table lists a few hundred thousand distinct CDR3 sequences, 8% to 9.5% of them with a count of one. The ten top clones hold around 4.5% of the sample. The sequenced sample was PBMCs. These TCRs come from a human donor in good health (CMV status not recorded). Some clones in this sample may be carry-over from other donors' samples.

To note about this clonotype: With a much larger clone just one base away, this may be a read error. CDR3 DNA sequence: TGTGCCAGCAGCTGGGCAGGGGTCTATGGCTACAACTTC. Translation gives CASSWAGVYGYNF. J is TRBJ1-2 and V is TRBV7-2; D may be TRBD1 (6 bases). CDR1 is SGHTA, CDR2 FQGNSA, per germline. CDR3 length equals 13 residues.

This clonotype was recorded at least ten times. The chain is built from TRBV6-5 and TRBJ2-2, with 9 bases matching TRBD1. The length of the CDR3 is 19 residues. Trimming removed 2 bases from V and 5 bases from J; junction bases left unmatched: 15. CDR1 MNHEY and CDR2 SVGAGI come from the germline V gene. CDR3 loop: CASSYTGTGGPTGTGELFF. The CDR3 coding sequence is TGTGCCAGCAGTTACACCGGTACAGGGGGCCCCACGGGTACCGGGGAGCTGTTTTTT.

This clonotype appeared a few times. This chain connects TRBV11-2 to TRBJ2-7, with D unresolved. Trimming stripped 5 bases from V and 2 bases from J, with 10 bases between. This CDR3 comprises 13 residues. Per the germline V gene, CDR1 is SGHAT and CDR2 is FQNNGV. CDR3 DNA sequence: TGTGCCAGCAGCCTGCAGGAAGCCTACGAGCAGTACTTC. This encodes CASSLQEAYEQYF.

This clonotype came up many times. The chain carries TRBV7-2 and TRBJ2-5; D could derive from TRBD1 or TRBD2 (5 bases each). Germline CDR1 SGHTA, CDR2 FQGNSA. The CDR3 has 15 amino acids. Trimming pared 6 bases from V and 6 bases from J, leaving 20 bases between. The CDR3 loop reads CASRSPGASFQTQYF. CDR3 DNA sequence: TGTGCCAGCAGGTCCCCCGGGGCTAGCTTTCAGACCCAGTACTTC.

Only a few counts were recorded for this clonotype. The chain joins TRBV2 to TRBJ2-2; 16 bases are a match to TRBD2. J lost 6 bases, V lost 8 bases, and 9 bases had no gene match. This CDR3 has 17 amino acids. Germline lookup yields CDR1 SNHLY and CDR2 FYNNEI. The CDR3 here is CASQGLAGGKGAGELFF. The CDR3 DNA sequence: TGTGCCAGCCAGGGACTAGCGGGGGGGAAAGGGGCCGGGGAGCTGTTTTTT. Based on the CDR3 plus reference TRBV2 and TRBJ2-2, the full variable domain is EPEVTQTPSHQVTQMGQEVILRCVPISNHLYFYWYRQILGQKVEFLVSFYNNEISEKSEIFDDQFSVERPDGSNFTLKIRSTKLEDSAMYFCASQGLAGGKGAGELFFGEGSRLTVL.

The chain links TRBV6-2 or TRBV6-3 to TRBJ2-1; 12 positions agree with TRBD2. V was pared by 8 bases and J by 5 bases, with 4 bases of the junction left unmatched. Germline V gene data show CDR1 as MNHEY and CDR2 as SVGEGT. The CDR3 has 14 amino acids. This chain's CDR3 is CASLLAGGNNEQFF. The CDR3 nucleotides read TGTGCCAGCCTCCTAGCGGGGGGGAACAATGAGCAGTTCTTC.

This clonotype was seen a few times. The V call is TRBV7-9, the J call TRBJ2-2; D may be TRBD1 or TRBD2 (5 bases each). Germline V gene sequence: CDR1 SEHNR, CDR2 FQNEAQ (reference sequence). V lost 5 bases and J 1 base, leaving 14 bases between the germline ends. The CDR3 has 16 residues. CDR3 in amino acids: CASSQTRGGNTGELFF. As DNA, the CDR3 is TGTGCCAGCAGCCAGACGAGGGGCGGGAACACCGGGGAGCTGTTTTTT.

This clonotype came up many times. The chain combines TRBV7-9 with TRBJ2-1; TRBD2 is a possible D gene (6 bases). The CDR3 is 15 amino acids. Deletions cut 2 bases from V and 9 bases from J, with 17 bases between. Germline V CDR1 and CDR2: SEHNR, FQNEAQ (reference sequence). The DNA of the CDR3 is TGTGCCAGCAGCTTATTAGGTGGGAGGCCGGTTGAGCAGTTCTTC. It translates to CASSLLGGRPVEQFF.

This clonotype came up many times. The V call is TRBV7-2, the J call TRBJ2-7; D remains ambiguous. The CDR3 covers 16 residues. Looked up from germline, CDR1 is SGHTA and CDR2 is FQGNSA. V lost 1 base, J lost 0 bases, and 13 bases lay in between. CDR3 in amino acids: CASSLEGQVSSYEQYF. For the CDR3, the DNA is TGTGCCAGCAGCTTAGAAGGGCAGGTGAGCTCCTACGAGCAGTACTTC.

This clonotype was recorded at least ten times. V is TRBV7-9 and J is TRBJ1-5; D uncertain. Looked up from germline, CDR1 is SEHNR and CDR2 is FQNEAQ (reference sequence). There are 15 residues in the CDR3. V was shortened by 2 bases and J by 0 bases, with 8 bases between the two germline ends. The chain's CDR3 is CASSLSGNSNQPQHF. The CDR3 bases are TGTGCCAGCAGCTTATCCGGGAATAGCAATCAGCCCCAGCATTTT. Variable domain in full (rest from reference TRBV7-9 and TRBJ1-5): DTGVSQNPRHKITKRGQNVTFRCDPISEHNRLYWYRQTLGQGPEFLTYFQNEAQLEKSRLLSDRFSAERPKGSFSTLEIQRTEQGDSAMYLCASSLSGNSNQPQHFGDGTRLSIL.

This sequence joins TRBV24-1 and TRBJ2-3; 9 bases align to TRBD1. The CDR3 is 14 amino acids. Germline-derived CDR1 and CDR2 are KGHDR and SFDVKD. The ends lost 9 bases at V and 1 base at J; junction bases unmatched: 4. The CDR3 nucleotides are TGTGCCACCTCCAGGACAGGGGGCACAGATACGCAGTATTTT. It translates to CATSRTGGTDTQYF.

This clonotype was seen at least ten times. J is TRBJ2-2 and V is TRBV28; 7 nucleotides line up with TRBD1. CDR1 is MDHEN, CDR2 SYDVKM, per germline. Germline trimming cut 3 bases from V and 9 bases from J; bases unmatched to any gene: 10. This CDR3 spans 15 amino acids. CDR3 nucleotides: TGTGCCAGCAGTTTCGTGGCAGGGGGTCATCGGGAGCTGTTTTTT. This translates into CASSFVAGGHRELFF.

The J gene is TRBJ1-5, the V gene TRBV7-9; a possible D gene is TRBD1 (5 bases). Trimming removed 6 bases at V and 2 bases at J, with 17 bases between. CDR1 and CDR2 from the germline V gene are SEHNR and FQNEAQ (reference sequence). The CDR3 is 16 residues long. CDR3: CASSSNWEGGNQPQHF. The CDR3 DNA reads as TGTGCCAGCAGTTCGAACTGGGAAGGGGGCAATCAGCCCCAGCATTTT.

Many counts were recorded for this clonotype. CDR3 region: CASSLGLDRVRDTQYF. CDR3 in DNA: TGTGCCAGCAGCTTAGGACTGGACAGGGTCCGAGATACGCAGTATTTT. The genes are TRBV7-2 and TRBJ2-3; 8 bases fit TRBD1. J lost 5 bases, V lost 1 base, and 8 bases had no gene match. Germline CDR1 and CDR2: SGHTA and FQGNSA. This CDR3 comprises 16 residues.

This clonotype was observed once. For the CDR3, the DNA is TGCAGTGCTAGCCTCAGAGGAAGAACTGAAGCTTTCTTT. Translating it yields CSASLRGRTEAFF. V and J are TRBV20-1 and TRBJ1-1; no clear D. V was shortened by 3 bases and J by 5 bases, with 13 bases between the two germline ends. In germline, CDR1 is DFQATT, CDR2 SNEGSKA (reference sequence). CDR3 length: 13 residues.

This clonotype was seen repeatedly, ten times or more. The chain combines TRBV7-2 with TRBJ2-7, with a weak D call TRBD1 (5 bases). V was trimmed by 2 bases and J by 5 bases, leaving 16 bases between them. Germline V gene lookup returns CDR1 SGHTA and CDR2 FQGNSA. The length of the CDR3 is 15 residues. The CDR3 bases are TGTGCCAGCAGCTTATTTAGGGGTTCTGTGGACGAGCAGTACTTC. It specifies CASSLFRGSVDEQYF. The full variable domain, in which reference TRBV7-2 and TRBJ2-7 provide the parts outside the CDR3, is GAGVSQSPSNKVTEKGKDVELRCDPISGHTALYWYRQSLGQGLEFLIYFQGNSAPDKSGLPSDRFSAERTGGSVSTLTIQRTQQEDSAVYLCASSLFRGSVDEQYFGPGTRLTVT.

This clonotype has ten or more counts. The chain recombines TRBV6-5 with TRBJ1-1; 8 bases map to TRBD1. Trimming cost V 2 bases and J 1 base; bases outside gene matches: 9. Per germline, CDR1 MNHEY and CDR2 SVGAGI. CDR3 length equals 17 residues. DNA for the CDR3: TGTGCCAGCAGTTACGGGGACAGGCGAAGCCCGAACACTGAAGCTTTCTTT. Translation: CASSYGDRRSPNTEAFF.

Only a few counts were recorded for this clonotype. This rearrangement joins TRBV11-1 to TRBJ2-1, with 16 positions matching TRBD2. The CDR3 loop spans 14 amino acids. Trimming at V came to 5 bases and at J to 14 bases, leaving 6 bases not matched to a gene. Per the germline V gene, CDR1 is SGHAT and CDR2 is FQDESV (reference sequence). The CDR3 region has the DNA TGTGCCAGCAGCGTGGGACTAGCGGGGGGGCTGGAGTTCTTC. This sequence encodes CASSVGLAGGLEFF.

This clonotype has at least ten counts. The chain couples TRBV20-1 to TRBJ2-7, with no clear D. The CDR3 length is 13 residues. The V end was cut by 2 bases, the J end by 5 bases, with 13 bases between. CDR1 is DFQATT, CDR2 SNEGSKA, per germline (reference sequence). Here the CDR3 DNA reads TGCAGTGCTAGAAATTCAGTATCCAACGAGCAGTACTTC. Translation: CSARNSVSNEQYF.

This clonotype was counted between two and nine times. The J gene is TRBJ1-2, the V gene TRBV20-1; 7 positions match TRBD1. The CDR3 is 12 residues long. J gave up 4 bases and V 5 bases, and 4 bases lay outside the gene matches. Germline CDR1 and CDR2: DFQATT and SNEGSKA (reference sequence). CDR3 nucleotide sequence: TGCAGTGCTGCCCAGGGGGTCTATGGCTACACCTTC. Translation gives CSAAQGVYGYTF.

This clonotype was counted ten times or more. V gene TRBV28 combines with J gene TRBJ2-3, with a tentative D call TRBD2 (5 bases). CDR1 MDHEN and CDR2 SYDVKM come from the germline V gene. The length of the CDR3 is 17 residues. V dropped 8 bases and J dropped 0 bases, with 21 bases sitting between them. CDR3: CASGGGGVRSSTDTQYF. The CDR3 coding sequence is TGTGCCAGCGGAGGCGGTGGGGTCCGGTCTAGCACAGATACGCAGTATTTT. Filled out from reference TRBV28 and TRBJ2-3, the complete variable domain reads DVKVTQSSRYLVKRTGEKVFLECVQDMDHENMFWYRQDPGLGLRLIYFSYDVKMKEKGDIPEGYSVSREKKERFSLILESASTNQTSMYLCASGGGGVRSSTDTQYFGPGTRLTVL.

This clonotype was observed a handful of times. A read error is possible here, since a much larger clone lies one base away. The rearrangement uses TRBV6-2 or TRBV6-3 and TRBJ2-3; 13 bases are shared with TRBD2. CDR1 MNHEY and CDR2 SVGEGT come from the germline V gene. The CDR3 covers 15 residues. Losses at the gene ends were 6 bases for V and 1 base for J; bases not matched to a gene: 1. CDR3 DNA: TGTGCCAGCAGCGGACTAGCGGGGGGCACAGATACGCAGTATTTT. Its translation: CASSGLAGGTDTQYF.

This clonotype was observed a few times. This chain uses TRBV20-1 with TRBJ1-4; D gene uncertain. From germline, CDR1 is DFQATT and CDR2 SNEGSKA (reference sequence). V gave up 3 bases and J gave up 7 bases, with 6 bases separating them. CDR3 length equals 11 residues. CDR3 coding DNA: TGCAGTGCTAGCAGAGGTGAAAAACTGTTTTTT. This encodes CSASRGEKLFF.

This clonotype has only a few counts. The CDR3 reads CSARTASDTQYF. The DNA for the CDR3 is TGCAGTGCCCGGACAGCCTCGGATACGCAGTATTTT. V and J are TRBV20-1 and TRBJ2-3; a weak D match, TRBD1 (6 bases). This CDR3 spans 12 amino acids. V lost 6 bases to trimming and J lost 6 bases, with 13 bases between them. Germline loops: CDR1 DFQATT, CDR2 SNEGSKA (reference sequence).

This clonotype has a count of ten or more. V and J are TRBV6-1 and TRBJ2-1; 14 bases line up with TRBD2. CDR3 size: 15 residues. V shed 6 bases, J shed 7 bases, and the junction held 5 bases outside the gene matches. Germline V gene data show CDR1 as MNHNS and CDR2 as SASEGT. The CDR3 protein is CASRRLAGGGNEQFF. The CDR3 nucleotides read TGTGCCAGCAGAAGACTAGCGGGAGGGGGGAATGAGCAGTTCTTC.

This clonotype came up a few times. This chain connects TRBV10-3 to TRBJ2-7, with D maybe TRBD2 (5 bases). Trimming took 3 bases from V and 1 from J, leaving 16 bases between them. Germline CDR1 ENHRY, CDR2 SYGVKD. The CDR3 loop spans 16 amino acids. The CDR3 DNA sequence: TGTGCCATCAGTGATCCCTCGCGAGGGTGGTCCTACGAGCAGTACTTC. Its protein product is CAISDPSRGWSYEQYF.

This clonotype was counted only a few times. The gene calls are TRBV28 and TRBJ1-5; tentative D call: TRBD1 (5 bases). Germline V gene lookup returns CDR1 MDHEN and CDR2 SYDVKM. There are 13 residues in the CDR3. Trimming shortened V by 3 bases and J by 7 bases, and 10 bases separated the two germline ends. The CDR3 sequence: CASSFRAGQPQHF. For the CDR3, the DNA is TGTGCCAGCAGTTTCAGGGCTGGACAGCCCCAGCATTTT.

This clonotype showed up many times. Here the CDR3 DNA reads TGTGCCAGCAGCGAAAGGGACCCGGGTTTTGGGACTAGACGTAGCACCGGGGAGCTGTTTTTT. This gives the protein CASSERDPGFGTRRSTGELFF. J is TRBJ2-2 and V is TRBV7-8; 8 bases match TRBD2. Germline V gives CDR1 SGHVS, CDR2 FQNEAQ. Unmatched junction bases numbered 24, after V lost 5 bases and J lost 4 bases. This CDR3 spans 21 amino acids.

This clonotype occurred a few times. This chain uses TRBV19 with TRBJ2-5; D may be TRBD2 (6 bases). The V end was cut by 6 bases, the J end by 0 bases, with 11 bases between. Germline V gene lookup returns CDR1 LNHDA and CDR2 SQIVND (reference sequence). The CDR3 is 14 amino acids. DNA for the CDR3: TGTGCCAGTAGCAAGCGGGCGTACCAAGAGACCCAGTACTTC. Its protein product is CASSKRAYQETQYF.

The sample holds many counts of this clonotype. The V and J genes are TRBV28 and TRBJ1-2; D is unresolved. The CDR3 runs 12 residues. V was pared by 10 bases and J by 0 bases, with 9 bases between. In germline, CDR1 is MDHEN, CDR2 SYDVKM. The CDR3 here is CATQGSNYGYTF. CDR3 bases: TGTGCCACCCAAGGGTCTAACTATGGCTACACCTTC.

This clonotype has ten or more counts. V is TRBV7-8 and J is TRBJ2-7; TRBD1 matches at 7 bases. Germline loops: CDR1 SGHVS, CDR2 FQNEAQ. CDR3 size: 14 residues. V was clipped by 5 bases and J by 1 base; unmatched bases: 5. Written as DNA, the CDR3 is TGTGCCAGCAGCATCCGGGACAGATCCTACGAGCAGTACTTC. It encodes CASSIRDRSYEQYF.